These T cell receptor beta chains were read from a single sample in a study of T cell changes during pregnancy in multiple sclerosis. Assay: immunoSEQ multiplex PCR; the TCRdb copy retains only in-frame clones and omits some. The data show 40,000 to 45,000 clones, around 93% seen once. Material: CD4+ T cells from peripheral blood mononuclear cells, obtained in the third trimester of pregnancy. The receptors here all came from a female donor with multiple sclerosis, enrolled in a pregnancy study. CDR3s include the opening cysteine and the closing phenylalanine or tryptophan. The D gene is left open where the match is weak. The size entry is marked missing in some rows and otherwise reads once, few, many or a size class.

D: -; J: TRBJ2-3; size: -; V: TRBV27; DNA: TGTGCCAGCAGTCACGACTCCTGGCTGGGAGATACGCAGTATTTT; CDR3: CASSHDSWLGDTQYF
D: -; J: TRBJ2-1; size: -; V: TRBV7-8; DNA: TGTGCCAGCAGCCCCCCAGGTGAGCAGTTCTTC; CDR3: CASSPPGEQFF
D: -; J: TRBJ2-2; size: -; V: TRBV6-5; DNA: TGTGCCAGCAGTTACTTTTTCCAGGGGGAGCTGTTTTTT; CDR3: CASSYFFQGELFF
D: TRBD2; J: TRBJ2-3; size: -; V: TRBV6-5; DNA: TGTGCCAGCAGTTACTGGGCGGGAGGGCCATCAGATACGCAGTATTTT; CDR3: CASSYWAGGPSDTQYF
D: TRBD2; J: TRBJ2-3; size: -; V: TRBV28; DNA: TGTGCCAGCAGGATAGCGGGAGGCGGGACAGAAGATACGCAGTATTTT; CDR3: CASRIAGGGTEDTQYF
D: -; J: TRBJ2-2; size: -; V: TRBV5-1; DNA: TGCGCCAGCAGCTCAACACCGAACACCGGGGAGCTGTTTTTT; CDR3: CASSSTPNTGELFF
D: TRBD1; J: TRBJ2-6; size: -; V: TRBV5-6; DNA: TGTGCCAGCAGCTTGGTTTTGCAGGGGGAGTCTGGGGCCAACGTCCTGACTTTC; CDR3: CASSLVLQGESGANVLTF
D: TRBD1; J: TRBJ2-7; size: -; V: TRBV6-5; DNA: TGTGCCAGCAGACGTGCCGGGACAGGGAACGAGCAGTACTTC; CDR3: CASRRAGTGNEQYF
D: -; J: TRBJ2-3; size: -; V: TRBV19; DNA: TGTGCCAGTAGCCCCTCTCCTGAGGCCCTGAAGGATACGCAGTATTTT; CDR3: CASSPSPEALKDTQYF
D: TRBD1; J: TRBJ1-1; size: -; V: TRBV28; DNA: TGTGCCAGCACCCCTGCTGGTTCAGGGGGGACTGAAGCTTTCTTT; CDR3: CASTPAGSGGTEAFF
D: TRBD1; J: TRBJ1-4; size: -; V: TRBV7-9; DNA: TGTGCCAGCAGCTTAGCGGGACAGACTAATGAAAAACTGTTTTTT; CDR3: CASSLAGQTNEKLFF
D: TRBD2; J: TRBJ2-1; size: -; V: TRBV4-3; DNA: TGCGCCAGCAGCCAAGAAGTTGGCGGGAGTACGTGGAATGAGCAGTTCTTC; CDR3: CASSQEVGGSTWNEQFF
D: TRBD2; J: TRBJ2-1; size: -; V: TRBV11-3; DNA: TGTGCCAGCAGCTTCACTAGCGACTACAATGAGCAGTTCTTC; CDR3: CASSFTSDYNEQFF
D: -; J: TRBJ2-2; size: -; V: TRBV19; DNA: TGTGCCAGTAGTATAGGGCCTAGCATTACCGGGGAGCTGTTTTTT; CDR3: CASSIGPSITGELFF
D: -; J: TRBJ1-2; size: -; V: TRBV19; DNA: TGTGCCAGTAGTATAGGAAATACAGGGTTTCTCCTCTATGGCTACACCTTC; CDR3: CASSIGNTGFLLYGYTF
D: -; J: TRBJ2-5; size: -; V: TRBV21-1; DNA: TGTGCCAGCAGCAAAGTCGACGAGGGAAAGACCCAGTACTTC; CDR3: CASSKVDEGKTQYF
D: -; J: TRBJ2-3; size: -; V: TRBV5-1; DNA: TGCGCCAGCAGCCGCGGTTCCCTCACAGATACGCAGTATTTT; CDR3: CASSRGSLTDTQYF
D: -; J: TRBJ2-3; size: once; V: TRBV6-1; DNA: TGTGCCAGCACGAGAGTTAGCAAAGATACGCAGTATTTT; CDR3: CASTRVSKDTQYF
D: TRBD2; J: TRBJ2-1; size: -; V: TRBV5-4; DNA: TGTGCCAGCAGCTTGGTGGTAGCGGGGAGCTCCTACAATGAGCAGTTCTTC; CDR3: CASSLVVAGSSYNEQFF
D: -; J: TRBJ1-2; size: -; V: TRBV10-3; DNA: TGTGCCATCAGTGAGGACACCCCGGATGGCTATGGCTACACCTTC; CDR3: CAISEDTPDGYGYTF
D: TRBD2; J: TRBJ2-1; size: -; V: TRBV11-2; DNA: TGTGCCAGCAGCACAATGACTAGCACTGAGCAGTTCTTC; CDR3: CASSTMTSTEQFF
D: -; J: TRBJ1-1; size: -; V: TRBV19; DNA: TGTGCCAGTACCATACAGGGTACGAACACTGAAGCTTTCTTT; CDR3: CASTIQGTNTEAFF
D: TRBD1; J: TRBJ2-7; size: -; V: TRBV19; DNA: TGTGCCAGTAGTATAGAACGGACAGGTATGAGCTACGAGCAGTACTTC; CDR3: CASSIERTGMSYEQYF
D: TRBD1; J: TRBJ1-3; size: -; V: TRBV11-1; DNA: TGTGCCAGCAGCAGCAGGGGGAGAAGTATATCCTCTGGAAACACCATATATTTT; CDR3: CASSSRGRSISSGNTIYF
D: TRBD2; J: TRBJ2-3; size: -; V: TRBV6-6; DNA: TGTGCCAGCCGAAGGGGGGCGGGAGGTGCGACAGATACGCAGTATTTT; CDR3: CASRRGAGGATDTQYF
D: -; J: TRBJ2-3; size: -; V: TRBV19; DNA: TGTGCCAGTACCCCACTGGCAGGGGCTAGCACAGATACGCAGTATTTT; CDR3: CASTPLAGASTDTQYF
D: -; J: TRBJ2-7; size: -; V: TRBV7-2; DNA: TGTGCCAGCAGCTTAGCTGCAGGGATAGGCTACGAGCAGTACTTC; CDR3: CASSLAAGIGYEQYF
D: TRBD2; J: TRBJ2-7; size: -; V: TRBV19; DNA: TGTGCCAGTAGTATTCCTAGCGGAAGCTCCTACGAGCAGTACTTC; CDR3: CASSIPSGSSYEQYF
D: -; J: TRBJ2-1; size: -; V: TRBV10-3; DNA: TGTGCCATCAGTGAGTCGACCGATTACACGGGAAATGAGCAGTTCTTC; CDR3: CAISESTDYTGNEQFF
D: -; J: TRBJ1-3; size: -; V: TRBV9; DNA: TGTGCCAGCAGCGTAGGACACAACTCTGGAAACACCATATATTTT; CDR3: CASSVGHNSGNTIYF
D: TRBD2; J: TRBJ2-2; size: -; V: TRBV11-2; DNA: TGTGCCAGCAGCTACGTAGCGGGAGTGGGCGCCGGGGAGCTGTTTTTT; CDR3: CASSYVAGVGAGELFF
D: -; J: TRBJ2-5; size: -; V: TRBV29-1; DNA: TGCAGCGTTGCCCAGGGCGAGGAGACCCAGTACTTC; CDR3: CSVAQGEETQYF
D: TRBD2; J: TRBJ2-1; size: -; V: TRBV7-3; DNA: TGTGCCAGCAGCCGTGGGACTAGCGGAGGCAATGAGCAGTTCTTC; CDR3: CASSRGTSGGNEQFF
D: TRBD2; J: TRBJ2-1; size: -; V: TRBV7-9; DNA: TGTGCCAGCAGCTTCTACATAGCGGGAGGATTCAATGAGCAGTTCTTC; CDR3: CASSFYIAGGFNEQFF
D: -; J: TRBJ2-1; size: -; V: TRBV18; DNA: TGTGCCAGCTCACCTCTGACTAGAAACAATGAGCAGTTCTTC; CDR3: CASSPLTRNNEQFF
D: TRBD1; J: TRBJ2-7; size: -; V: TRBV2; DNA: TGTGCCATCCAGTCGGGACAGGGAATATACGAGCAGTACTTC; CDR3: CAIQSGQGIYEQYF
D: TRBD2; J: TRBJ2-1; size: -; V: TRBV19; DNA: TGTGCCAGTAGCCCGGGACTAGCGGGAGTAGGAAGCTACAATGAGCAGTTCTTC; CDR3: CASSPGLAGVGSYNEQFF
D: TRBD2; J: TRBJ2-2; size: once; V: TRBV19; DNA: TGTGCCAGTAGTGCTAAGGGGACTAGCACCGGGGAGCTGTTTTTT; CDR3: CASSAKGTSTGELFF
D: -; J: TRBJ1-2; size: -; V: TRBV25-1; DNA: TGTGCCAGCAGTGGGCCGATGAATGGTGGTGGCTACACCTTC; CDR3: CASSGPMNGGGYTF
D: -; J: TRBJ2-7; size: -; V: TRBV6-1; DNA: TGTGCCAGCAGCCTAACGGGAAACGAGCAGTACTTC; CDR3: CASSLTGNEQYF
D: -; J: TRBJ2-2; size: -; V: TRBV4-3; DNA: TGCGCCAGCAGCCAAGTTGTAGCGGGACAGAATCTAATAAACACCGGGGAGCTGTTTTTT; CDR3: CASSQVVAGQNLINTGELFF
D: -; J: TRBJ1-2; size: -; V: TRBV19; DNA: TGTGCCAGTAGCTTACTGGGGGCAAATGGCTACACCTTC; CDR3: CASSLLGANGYTF
D: -; J: TRBJ2-5; size: -; V: TRBV6-1; DNA: TGTGCCAGCAGTGAGAGCAGGGCGGCGACCCAGTACTTC; CDR3: CASSESRAATQYF
D: TRBD2; J: TRBJ2-1; size: -; V: TRBV10-3; DNA: TGTGCCATCAGTCCGGGACTAGCGGGGGTCAATGAGCAGTTCTTC; CDR3: CAISPGLAGVNEQFF
D: -; J: TRBJ2-5; size: -; V: TRBV5-1; DNA: TGCGCCAGCAGCACCCGACTAGGACAAGAGACCCAGTACTTC; CDR3: CASSTRLGQETQYF
D: TRBD1; J: TRBJ1-5; size: -; V: TRBV19; DNA: TGTGCCAGTAGTATTCCTGGACAGGGGGCGAGACAGCCCCAGCATTTT; CDR3: CASSIPGQGARQPQHF
D: TRBD2; J: TRBJ2-3; size: -; V: TRBV28; DNA: TGTGCCAGCAGGTCCCTAGCGGGAGCGGGAGATACGCAGTATTTT; CDR3: CASRSLAGAGDTQYF
D: TRBD1; J: TRBJ2-2; size: once; V: TRBV7-2; DNA: TGTGCCAGCAGGCGGACAGGGAAGACCGGGGAGCTGTTTTTT; CDR3: CASRRTGKTGELFF
D: -; J: TRBJ2-3; size: -; V: TRBV11-2; DNA: TGTGCCAGCAGCTTAGGGAGGGCGGTTCCCACAGATACGCAGTATTTT; CDR3: CASSLGRAVPTDTQYF
D: TRBD2; J: TRBJ2-5; size: -; V: TRBV19; DNA: TGTGCCAGTGGTGCGGGAGACGGGGAGACCCAGTACTTC; CDR3: CASGAGDGETQYF
D: -; J: TRBJ2-5; size: -; V: TRBV5-5; DNA: TGTGCCAGCAGCTTCCAGGGGGAGACCCAGTACTTC; CDR3: CASSFQGETQYF
D: TRBD1; J: TRBJ1-5; size: once; V: TRBV7-2; DNA: TGTGCCAGCAGCTTAGGGGACAGGGTTGGCAATCAGCCCCAGCATTTT; CDR3: CASSLGDRVGNQPQHF
D: -; J: TRBJ1-2; size: once; V: TRBV6-6; DNA: TGTGCCAGCGCGTCTCTACCGTTCTATGGCTACACCTTC; CDR3: CASASLPFYGYTF